This T cell receptor (beta chain) derives from a study of cytomegalovirus exposure and HLA in healthy donors. With V trimmed by 4 bases and J by 4 bases, 10 bases remained unmatched. The V gene's germline CDR1 is SGDLS and CDR2 YYNGEE. CDR3 length: 16 residues. Study-level points and caveats: Cytomegalovirus status was reportedly diagnosed by the classifier with high sensitivity and specificity. The number of N-insertions in an Asian-associated ancestry cluster was reportedly below the approximately 690-donor mean in a later analysis. The study listed about 150 cytomegalovirus-associated TCR beta chains. According to an earlier analysis, most TCR beta V segments yielded productive rearrangements about 90% or about 30% of the time.

60 Vbeta and 13 Jbeta primers were used in PCR. Sequencing was performed with immunoSEQ multiplex PCR; in TCRdb, only in-frame clones are kept and a portion is missing. There are around 150,000 clones in the sample; over 75% occur only once, and around 0.97% lies in the top ten. In this sample, this clone turned up once. Its matching antigen is unknown. The receptor comes from a woman aged 45-59 years in good health and CMV-seropositive. The sequenced sample was PBMCs. This rearrangement joins TRBV9 to TRBJ2-7, with 11 bases that match TRBD2. CDR3 in DNA: TGTGCCAGCAGCTCAAACCCCGGGACTAGCGGATACGAGCAGTACTTC. Its translation is CASSSNPGTSGYEQYF.